This TCR beta chain was sequenced in a study of graft-versus-host responses after intestinal transplantation. Study summary: Among the recipients, transplants were multivisceral, liver-intestinal, or isolated intestinal. Following induction with anti-thymocyte globulin, all recipients were given tacrolimus and steroids for two to four years. General study results and limits: In recipient marrow, GvH clones were found, and some appeared first in ileum or blood.

Libraries were prepared by immunoSEQ multiplex PCR; TCRdb keeps only in-frame clonotypes and omits some of them. This table has fewer than 20,000 clones, 33% appearing once. CD3+CD4+ and CD3+CD8+ responders that were proliferating and CFSE-low were sorted post-reaction. Germline CDR1 is SEHNR and CDR2 is FQNEAQ (reference sequence). The CDR3 is 14 amino acids. The V end lost 7 bases, the J end lost 0 bases, and 13 bases lay between the germline ends. The receptor was isolated from a human patient who received an intestinal transplant. The rearrangement joins TRBV7-9 to TRBJ2-7, with D tentatively TRBD2 (5 bases). The sequencing here drew on alloreactive CD4+ T cells from a mixed lymphocyte reaction culture, taken before intestinal transplant. Indicated subset: CFSE-low proliferating T cells sorted from roughly six-day pre-transplant mixed lymphocyte reaction (GvH or HvG direction). The CDR3 coding sequence is TGTGCCAGCATCCTGAGCGGAAGCTCCTACGAGCAGTACTTC. It is translated as CASILSGSSYEQYF. The full variable domain, its missing parts supplied by reference TRBV7-9 and TRBJ2-7, is DTGVSQNPRHKITKRGQNVTFRCDPISEHNRLYWYRQTLGQGPEFLTYFQNEAQLEKSRLLSDRFSAERPKGSFSTLEIQRTEQGDSAMYLCASILSGSSYEQYFGPGTRLTVT.